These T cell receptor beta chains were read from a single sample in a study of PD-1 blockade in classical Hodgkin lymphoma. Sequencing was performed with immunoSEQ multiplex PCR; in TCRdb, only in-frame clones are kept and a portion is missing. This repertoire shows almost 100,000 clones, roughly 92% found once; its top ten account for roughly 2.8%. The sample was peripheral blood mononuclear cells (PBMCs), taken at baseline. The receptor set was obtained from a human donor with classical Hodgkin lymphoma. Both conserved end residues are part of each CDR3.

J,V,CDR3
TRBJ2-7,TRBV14,CASSQDYGPPYEQYF
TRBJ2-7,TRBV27,CASSPPGGRNEQYF
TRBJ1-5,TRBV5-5,CASSLAGVIQPQHF
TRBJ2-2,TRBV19,CASSIVRGAGELFF
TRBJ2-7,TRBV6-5,CASSFSGLAYSYEQYF
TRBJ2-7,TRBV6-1,CASSEVRSYEQYF
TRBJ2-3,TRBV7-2,CASSFGLAGGTDTQYF
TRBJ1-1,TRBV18,CASSPLPPQGTNEAFF
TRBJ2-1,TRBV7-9,CASSRTTVRDNEQFF
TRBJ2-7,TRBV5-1,CASRLSGNGREQYF
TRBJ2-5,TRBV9,CASSPPVGQGETQYF
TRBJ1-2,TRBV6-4,CASPDYGYTF
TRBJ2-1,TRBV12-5,CASGLVTTGVNNEQFF
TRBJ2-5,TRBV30,CAFGVRDRGRETQYF
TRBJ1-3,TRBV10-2,CASSEQGTGNTIYF
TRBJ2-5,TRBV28,CASSFLSGLEETQYF
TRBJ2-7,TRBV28,CASSLRGLATGSHEQYF
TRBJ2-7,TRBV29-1,CSVVEDGPYEQYF
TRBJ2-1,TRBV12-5,CASGLVKSGHYNEQFF
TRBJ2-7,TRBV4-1,CASSLSGTRENEQYF
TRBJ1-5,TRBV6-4,CASSQGGGQPQHF
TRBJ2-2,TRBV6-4,CASSPRDSRGNTGELFF
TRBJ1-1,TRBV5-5,CASSVLQGKNTEAFF
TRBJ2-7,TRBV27,CASKSSKPLYEQYF
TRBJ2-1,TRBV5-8,CASSLGTYFYNEQFF
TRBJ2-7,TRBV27,CASSLGSQGPTYEQYF
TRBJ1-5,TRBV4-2,CASSQESGELVAQHF
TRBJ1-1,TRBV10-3,CAISGPGGTEAFF
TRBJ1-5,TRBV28,CASRSNQPQHF
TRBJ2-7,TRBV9,CASSVEGQGYEQYF
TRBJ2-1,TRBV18,CASSNGAGANNEQFF
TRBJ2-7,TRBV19,CATSPSPLAGGRDEQYF
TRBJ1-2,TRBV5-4,CASSPWEGAIYGYTF
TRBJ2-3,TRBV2,CASAPGLDSDTQYF
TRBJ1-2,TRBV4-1,CASSQDRGGTYGYTF
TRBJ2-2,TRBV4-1,CASSHNPRGTDWSGELFF
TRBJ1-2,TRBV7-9,CASSREGGIDGYTF
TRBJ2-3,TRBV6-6,CASSYSKGPTDTQYF
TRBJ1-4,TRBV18,CASSPFGQAQEKLFF
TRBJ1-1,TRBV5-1,CASSLADEIAFF
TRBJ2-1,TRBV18,CASSPRPIQGGEQFF
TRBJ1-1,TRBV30,CASRRAEFTEAFF
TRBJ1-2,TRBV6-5,CASSYSRTGGTYGYTF
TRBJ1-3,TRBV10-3,CAIRGSSGNTIYF
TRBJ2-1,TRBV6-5,CASSWSIYNEQFF
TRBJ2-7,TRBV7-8,CASSQTTYEQYF
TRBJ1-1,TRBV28,CATSGPPEAFF
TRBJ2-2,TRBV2,CASSGTVPGELFF
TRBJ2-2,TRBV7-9,CASSPLTGALNTGELFF
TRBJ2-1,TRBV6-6,CASSLRLSSYNEQFF
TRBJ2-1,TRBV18,CASSTGLAGARNEQFF